Below, 3 T cell receptor beta chains from the same sample are listed, as sequenced in a study of T cell responses to AZD1222 COVID-19 vaccine. The method was immunoSEQ multiplex PCR; TCRdb's version includes in-frame clones alone and lacks a portion of them. In the table there are 100,000 to 120,000 clones, 88% of which are singletons. The material sequenced was peripheral blood, taken on day 0 of AZD1222 vaccination. Receptors originate from an adult in good health.

The V gene is TRBV27, the J gene TRBJ1-2, with D possibly being TRBD1 (6 bases). The CDR3 is made up of 14 amino acids. Looked up from germline, CDR1 is MNHEY and CDR2 is SMNVEV (reference sequence). The V and J ends lost 4 bases and 2 bases respectively, with 11 bases between them. This CDR3 reads CASSSNRANYGYTF. Written as DNA, the CDR3 is TGTGCCAGCAGTTCAAACAGGGCAAACTATGGCTACACCTTC.

The chain uses TRBV19 and TRBJ2-7; 10 positions match TRBD1. The CDR3 runs to 13 residues. The J segment lost 1 base and the V segment lost 8 bases, leaving 2 bases of the junction unmatched. Looked up from germline, CDR1 is LNHDA and CDR2 is SQIVND (reference sequence). The chain's CDR3 is CASGQGVSYEQYF. In nucleotides, the CDR3 is TGTGCCAGTGGACAGGGGGTGTCCTACGAGCAGTACTTC.

V and J are TRBV7-9 and TRBJ1-1, with 9 bases lining up with TRBD1. The CDR3 spans 14 residues. Trimming at V came to 5 bases and at J to 5 bases, leaving 6 bases not matched to a gene. Germline V gene sequence: CDR1 SEHNR, CDR2 FQNEAQ (reference sequence). Here the CDR3 reads CASSPWTGVTEAFF. The CDR3 nucleotides read TGTGCCAGCAGCCCATGGACAGGGGTAACTGAAGCTTTCTTT. Together with reference TRBV7-9 and TRBJ1-1, the CDR3 gives the full variable domain: DTGVSQNPRHKITKRGQNVTFRCDPISEHNRLYWYRQTLGQGPEFLTYFQNEAQLEKSRLLSDRFSAERPKGSFSTLEIQRTEQGDSAMYLCASSPWTGVTEAFFGQGTRLTVV.